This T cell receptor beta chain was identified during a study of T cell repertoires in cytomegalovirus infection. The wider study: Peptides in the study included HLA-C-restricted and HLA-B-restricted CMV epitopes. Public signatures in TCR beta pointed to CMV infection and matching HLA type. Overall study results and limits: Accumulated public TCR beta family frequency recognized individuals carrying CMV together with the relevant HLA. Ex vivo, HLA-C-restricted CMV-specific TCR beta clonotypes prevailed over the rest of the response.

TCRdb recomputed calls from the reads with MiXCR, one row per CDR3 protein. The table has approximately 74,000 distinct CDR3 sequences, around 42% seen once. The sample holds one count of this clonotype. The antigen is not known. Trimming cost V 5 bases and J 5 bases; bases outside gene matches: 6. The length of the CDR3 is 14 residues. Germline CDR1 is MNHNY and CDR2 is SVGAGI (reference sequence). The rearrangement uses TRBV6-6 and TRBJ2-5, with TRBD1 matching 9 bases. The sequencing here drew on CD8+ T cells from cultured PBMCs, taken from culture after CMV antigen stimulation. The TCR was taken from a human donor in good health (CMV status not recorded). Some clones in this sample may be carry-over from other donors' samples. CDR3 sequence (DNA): TGTGCCAGCAGTCCTTACAGGGGGCGGGAGACCCAGTACTTC. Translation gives CASSPYRGRETQYF.